The clone carrying this T cell receptor (beta chain) has just a few counts. The antigen is unknown. The CDR3 covers 16 residues. The J segment lost 0 bases and the V segment lost 6 bases, leaving 7 bases of the junction unmatched. Germline CDR1 MNHNS, CDR2 SASEGT. Using its own MiXCR run on the RT-PCR reads, TCRdb lists one record per CDR3 protein. The data contain around 190,000 distinct CDR3 sequences, 14% of them seen just once; the ten biggest clones take up approximately 30%. The data belong to a study of response to subunit inactivated influenza vaccine. Findings of the study overall: There was a suggestion from the authors that each seasonal influenza vaccination recruits few new T cells.

This sequence was found in a man over 45 who received an inactivated influenza vaccine. The V gene is TRBV6-1, the J gene TRBJ2-1, with TRBD2 identical over 8 bases. The material was CD8+ T cells sorted from PBMCs, obtained 4 to 6 days after vaccination. As DNA, the CDR3 is TGTGCCAGCAGAATTTCGGGGGGGAGCTCCTACAATGAGCAGTTCTTC. It codes for CASRISGGSSYNEQFF.